This TCR beta chain was observed in a study of T cell changes during pregnancy in multiple sclerosis. The assay was immunoSEQ multiplex PCR, and TCRdb's table has in-frame clones only and misses some. The sample consists of 65,000 to 95,000 clones, about 89% of them appearing once. The sequence was collected from a female donor with multiple sclerosis, enrolled in a pregnancy study. The source was peripheral blood, collected before pregnancy.

Here the CDR3 DNA reads TGTGCCAGCAGACGTTTACAGGTCAGCGACGGCTACACCTTC. Its protein is CASRRLQVSDGYTF. The gene calls are TRBV5-6 and TRBJ1-2, with D possibly matching TRBD1 (5 bases). Germline V gene data show CDR1 as SGHDT and CDR2 as YYEEEE. Trimming took off 5 bases at V and 8 bases at J, with 19 bases between the two ends. The CDR3 covers 14 residues. Full variable domain (outside the CDR3, taken from reference TRBV5-6 and TRBJ1-2): DAGVTQSPTHLIKTRGQQVTLRCSPKSGHDTVSWYQQALGQGPQFIFQYYEEEERQRGNFPDRFSGHQFPNYSSELNVNALLLGDSALYLCASRRLQVSDGYTFGSGTRLTVV.